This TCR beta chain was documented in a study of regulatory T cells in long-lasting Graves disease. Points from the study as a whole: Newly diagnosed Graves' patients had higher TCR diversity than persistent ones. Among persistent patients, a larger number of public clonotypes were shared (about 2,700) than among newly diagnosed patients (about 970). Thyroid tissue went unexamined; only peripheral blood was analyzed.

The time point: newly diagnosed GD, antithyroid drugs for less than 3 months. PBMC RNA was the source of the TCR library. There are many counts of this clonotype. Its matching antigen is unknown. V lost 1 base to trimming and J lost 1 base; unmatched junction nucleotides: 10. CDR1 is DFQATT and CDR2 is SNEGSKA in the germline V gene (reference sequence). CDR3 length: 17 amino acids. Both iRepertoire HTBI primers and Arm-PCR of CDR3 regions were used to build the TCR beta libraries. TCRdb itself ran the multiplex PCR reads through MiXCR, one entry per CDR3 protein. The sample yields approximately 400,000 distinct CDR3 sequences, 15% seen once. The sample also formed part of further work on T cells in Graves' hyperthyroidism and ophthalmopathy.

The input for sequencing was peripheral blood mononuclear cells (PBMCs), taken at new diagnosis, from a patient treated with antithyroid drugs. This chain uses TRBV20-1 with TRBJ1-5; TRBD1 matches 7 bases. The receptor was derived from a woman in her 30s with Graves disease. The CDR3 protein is CSARVTGKLSSNQPQHF. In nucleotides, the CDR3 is TGCAGTGCTAGAGTGACAGGGAAACTAAGCAGCAATCAGCCCCAGCATTTT.